The 8 T cell receptor beta chains presented below share a single source sample, sequenced in a study of chemoradiotherapy in HPV16-positive cancers. TCRdb's table, derived via immunoSEQ multiplex PCR, lists solely in-frame clones and lacks some. The sample consists of some 25,000 clones, approximately 95% of them appearing once. This sample was obtained from a patient who underwent chemoradiotherapy. These receptors were collected from a human donor with HPV-associated anogenital cancer.

V and J are TRBV2 and TRBJ1-2; unclear D gene. There are 13 residues in the CDR3. The V gene lost 3 bases and the J gene lost 4 bases, with 9 bases spanning the gap. Germline values: CDR1 SNHLY, CDR2 FYNNEI. CDR3 coding DNA: TGTGCCAGCAGTGACGCGGCAGGCTATGGCTACACCTTC. This encodes CASSDAAGYGYTF.

V usage is TRBV15 and J usage is TRBJ2-3, with D perhaps matching TRBD1 or TRBD2 (5 bases each). Germline assignment: CDR1 LNHNV and CDR2 YYDKDF (reference sequence). The CDR3 runs to 16 residues. The ends were cut back, 1 base at V and 4 bases at J, with 15 bases in the middle. The CDR3 region is CATSRVMGQGADTQYF. CDR3 in DNA: TGTGCCACCAGCAGAGTAATGGGTCAGGGAGCAGATACGCAGTATTTT.

The rearrangement joins TRBV7-8 to TRBJ2-2; 8 nucleotides match TRBD1. This CDR3 comprises 16 residues. Germline V gives CDR1 SGHVS, CDR2 FQNEAQ. The J segment lost 1 base and the V segment lost 5 bases, leaving 6 bases of the junction unmatched. CDR3 nucleotide sequence: TGTGCCAGCAGCCCCGGACAGGGAATGAACACCGGGGAGCTGTTTTTT. It codes for CASSPGQGMNTGELFF. Using reference TRBV7-8 and TRBJ2-2 for the parts outside the CDR3, the full variable domain is GAGVSQSPRYKVAKRGQDVALRCDPISGHVSLFWYQQALGQGPEFLTYFQNEAQLDKSGLPSDRFFAERPEGSVSTLKIQRTQQEDSAVYLCASSPGQGMNTGELFFGEGSRLTVL.

This clone has just one count. This sequence joins TRBV5-1 and TRBJ2-1; 7 nucleotides match TRBD1. Unmatched junction bases numbered 4, after V lost 0 bases and J lost 4 bases. Germline V lookup: CDR1 SGHRS, CDR2 YFSETQ. The CDR3 covers 15 residues. As DNA, the CDR3 is TGCGCCAGCAGCTTGGTCCCGACAGGGTACAATGAGCAGTTCTTC. Its protein product is CASSLVPTGYNEQFF.

The rearrangement uses TRBV5-1 and TRBJ2-7, with a tentative D call TRBD1 (5 bases). The CDR3 sequence is 13 residues long. The germline V and J ends were trimmed by 3 bases and 5 bases, with 12 bases remaining between them. Germline values: CDR1 SGHRS, CDR2 YFSETQ. CDR3 DNA sequence: TGCGCCAGCAGCTACCAGGGTCGGGACGAGCAGTACTTC. The encoded protein is CASSYQGRDEQYF.

The rearrangement joins TRBV7-9 to TRBJ1-2; TRBD1 agrees at 7 bases. The V gene's germline CDR1 is SEHNR and CDR2 FQNEAQ (reference sequence). The length of the CDR3 is 13 residues. Trimming took 2 bases from V and 7 from J; bases not matched to a gene: 4. CDR3 amino acids: CASSLQGEGGYTF. Here the CDR3 DNA reads TGTGCCAGCAGCTTACAGGGGGAAGGTGGCTACACCTTC.

The CDR3 nucleotides are TGTGCCAGCAGCTTCGGTGTACAGGGGGGAGGTCTTGGCTACACCTTC. Protein sequence: CASSFGVQGGGLGYTF. The chain uses TRBV5-4 and TRBJ1-2, with TRBD1 identical over 8 bases. The CDR3 loop spans 16 amino acids. CDR1 SGHNT and CDR2 YYREEE come from the germline V gene (reference sequence). V lost 2 bases and J lost 7; bases outside the gene matches: 13.

This clone was observed a single time. This sequence joins TRBV6-1 and TRBJ2-7, with TRBD1 matching 9 bases. CDR3 length: 14 amino acids. Germline CDR1 is MNHNS and CDR2 is SASEGT. With 5 bases clipped from V and 3 bases from J, the junction kept 5 bases outside the gene matches. CDR3: CASSPGQGNYEQYF. Written as DNA, the CDR3 is TGTGCCAGCAGTCCGGGACAGGGTAACTACGAGCAGTACTTC.